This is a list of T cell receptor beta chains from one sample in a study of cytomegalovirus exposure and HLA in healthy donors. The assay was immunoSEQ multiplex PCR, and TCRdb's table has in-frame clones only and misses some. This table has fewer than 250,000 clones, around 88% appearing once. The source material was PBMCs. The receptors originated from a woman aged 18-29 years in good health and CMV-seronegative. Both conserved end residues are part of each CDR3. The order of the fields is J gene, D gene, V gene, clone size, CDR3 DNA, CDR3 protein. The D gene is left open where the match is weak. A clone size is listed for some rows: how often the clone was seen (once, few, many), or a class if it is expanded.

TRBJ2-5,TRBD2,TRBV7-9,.,TGTGCGGCGAGCGGGGGCCCTCAGAAGACCCAGTACTTC,CAASGGPQKTQYF
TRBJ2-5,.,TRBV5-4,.,TGTGCCAGCAGCTTGGACATACAGTGGGGCTCAGAGAGGGAGACCCAGTACTTC,CASSLDIQWGSERETQYF
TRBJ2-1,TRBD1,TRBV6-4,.,TGTGCCAGCAGTCTCGACAGGGCCAATGAGCAGTTCTTC,CASSLDRANEQFF
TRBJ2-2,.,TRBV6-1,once,TGTGCCAGCAGTGAAGCGAAAGGACAGAGTTACACCGGGGAGCTGTTTTTT,CASSEAKGQSYTGELFF
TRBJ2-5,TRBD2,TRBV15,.,TGTGCCACCAGCAAGGGGTTCCGACTAGCGACCCAAGAGACCCAGTACTTC,CATSKGFRLATQETQYF
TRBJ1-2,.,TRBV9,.,TGTGCCAGCAAGTTCTACAGGGTTCTTGGCACAGCTAACTATGGCTACACCTTC,CASKFYRVLGTANYGYTF
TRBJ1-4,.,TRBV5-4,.,TGTGCCAGCAGGATTAATACAGGGAGTGAAAAACTGTTTTTT,CASRINTGSEKLFF
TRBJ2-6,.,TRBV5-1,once,TGCGCCAGCAGCTTGGGACAAGGCCCCTCTGGGGCCAACGTCCTGACTTTC,CASSLGQGPSGANVLTF
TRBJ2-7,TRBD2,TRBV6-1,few,TGTGCCAGCAGAGAAACTAGCGGGAGGTTTGCCTACGAGCAGTACTTC,CASRETSGRFAYEQYF
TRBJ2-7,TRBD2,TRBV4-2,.,TGTGCCAGCAGCCTACGGGGGGTAGCGGGAGGCGCTACCTTCTACGAGCAGTACTTC,CASSLRGVAGGATFYEQYF
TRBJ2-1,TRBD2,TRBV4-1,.,TGCGCCAGCAGCCAAGATATTGTTAGCGGGAGCTCCTACAATGAGCAGTTCTTC,CASSQDIVSGSSYNEQFF
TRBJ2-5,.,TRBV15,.,TGTGCCACCAGCAGGCTGTTGGAGGAGACCCAGTACTTC,CATSRLLEETQYF
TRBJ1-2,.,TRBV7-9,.,TGTGCCAGCAGCTTAGAGAGACAGGCGTCCTATGGCTACACCTTC,CASSLERQASYGYTF
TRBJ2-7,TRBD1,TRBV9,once,TGTGCCAGCAGCCCGCAGGACAGGGGGCCACGTACTAATTCCTACGAGCAGTACTTC,CASSPQDRGPRTNSYEQYF
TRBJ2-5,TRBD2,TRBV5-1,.,TGCGCCAGCAGCTTGGGCGGGGGGGCCTTTAACCAGCAAGAGACCCAGTACTTC,CASSLGGGAFNQQETQYF
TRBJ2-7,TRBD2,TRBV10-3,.,TGTGCCATCAGTGAACTTATCGACCGGGACATACGAGCGGGAGGGTACTTC,CAISELIDRDIRAGGYF
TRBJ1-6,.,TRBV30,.,TGTGCCTGGAGTAGGTCGGGCTCCTATAATTCACCCCTCCACTTT,CAWSRSGSYNSPLHF
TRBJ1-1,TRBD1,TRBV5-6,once,TGTGCCAGCAGCTTCAGAGGGGGCAATGAAGCTTTCTTT,CASSFRGGNEAFF
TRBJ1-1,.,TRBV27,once,TGTGCCAGCAGCGGGGAATCGCTCACTGAAGCTTTCTTT,CASSGESLTEAFF
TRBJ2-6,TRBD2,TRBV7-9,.,TGTGCCAGCAGCCTTGGACTAGCGGGAGCTGGGGCCAACGTCCTGACTTTC,CASSLGLAGAGANVLTF
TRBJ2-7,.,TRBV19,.,TGTGCCAGTAGATCCGGACAGCCCCCCTACGAGCAGTACTTC,CASRSGQPPYEQYF
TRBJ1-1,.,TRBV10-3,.,TGTGCCATCAGTGGAAGGGGCCAGAGAACTGAAGCTTTCTTT,CAISGRGQRTEAFF
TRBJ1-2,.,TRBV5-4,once,TGTGCCAGCAGCTTGGCCCTGGCTCTAGAGGGTAGCACCTTC,CASSLALALEGSTF
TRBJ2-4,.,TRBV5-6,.,TGTGCCAGCAGCTTGGCTACAGGGTCCAAAAACATTCAGTACTTC,CASSLATGSKNIQYF
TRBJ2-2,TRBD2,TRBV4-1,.,TGCGCCAGCAGCCAAGCTACTAGCGGGGGACAAACCGGGGAGCTGTTTTTT,CASSQATSGGQTGELFF
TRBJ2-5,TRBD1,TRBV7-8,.,TGTGCCAGCAGCCCGCAGGGGGCTGTTCAAGAGACCCAGTACTTC,CASSPQGAVQETQYF
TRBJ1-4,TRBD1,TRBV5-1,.,TGCGCCAGCAGCTCTCCGCCGGGACAGGGTGCAACTAATGAAAAACTGTTTTTT,CASSSPPGQGATNEKLFF
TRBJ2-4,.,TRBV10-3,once,TGTGCCATCAGTGCCCGGGAAAACATTCAGTACTTC,CAISARENIQYF
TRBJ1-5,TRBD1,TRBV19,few,TGTGCCAGCACTAAGGACAGGGATAAGAGTCAGCCCCAGCATTTT,CASTKDRDKSQPQHF
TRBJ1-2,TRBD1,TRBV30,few,TGTGCCTGGATACTTAGGGACAGGGGCTCTGGAGGCTACACCTTC,CAWILRDRGSGGYTF
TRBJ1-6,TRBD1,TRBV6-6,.,TGTGCCAGCAGTCGTAGGACAGGGTGGGATTTGTCACCCCTCCACTTT,CASSRRTGWDLSPLHF
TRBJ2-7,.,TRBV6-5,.,TGTGCCAGCACTCCGGACACCGGAACCTACGAGCAGTACTTC,CASTPDTGTYEQYF
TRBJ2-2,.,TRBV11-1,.,TGTGCCAGCAGCTTTTTAAACACCGGGGAGCTGTTTTTT,CASSFLNTGELFF
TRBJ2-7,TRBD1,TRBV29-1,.,TGCAGCGTTGAGGAACAGGGGGCGGCTACGGAGCAGTACTTC,CSVEEQGAATEQYF
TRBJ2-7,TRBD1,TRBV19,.,TGTGCCAGTAGTATAGGACAGGGTTCAGCCTACGAGCAGTACTTC,CASSIGQGSAYEQYF
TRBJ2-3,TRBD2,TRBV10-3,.,TGTGCCATCAGTGGCTCACGGGGGCGGGAGGAGGAGTCCAGGAGCACAGATACGCAGTATTTT,CAISGSRGREEESRSTDTQYF
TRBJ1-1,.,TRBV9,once,TGTGCCAGCAGCGCCTCAGACAGAAGGGATTGGGTAGCTTTCTTT,CASSASDRRDWVAFF
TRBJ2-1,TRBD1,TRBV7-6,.,TGTGCCAGCAGCACCCGGACAGGAATGGATGAGCAGTTCTTC,CASSTRTGMDEQFF
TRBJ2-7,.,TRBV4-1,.,TGCGCCAGCAGCCAAGATACCCCCTTTATTGGCAGGATTTCCTACGAGCAGTACTTC,CASSQDTPFIGRISYEQYF
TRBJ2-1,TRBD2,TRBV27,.,TGTGCCAGCAGTGGCGGGGGGGCCGGTCTAAATGAGCAGTTCTTC,CASSGGGAGLNEQFF
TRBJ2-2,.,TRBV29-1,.,TGCAGCACTTTTTCGAACACCGGGGAGCTGTTTTTT,CSTFSNTGELFF
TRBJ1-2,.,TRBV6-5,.,TGTGCCAGCAGGGGGCAGGGCTATGGCTACACCTTC,CASRGQGYGYTF
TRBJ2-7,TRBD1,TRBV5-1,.,TGCGCCAGCAGCTCGACAGGGGGCAGCTACGAGCAGTACTTC,CASSSTGGSYEQYF
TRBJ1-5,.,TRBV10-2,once,TGCGCCAGCAGTGACAGGGTTAGCAATCAGCCCCAGCATTTT,CASSDRVSNQPQHF
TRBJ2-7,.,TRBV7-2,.,TGTGCCAGCAGCCGACGCGGGACCTCCTACGAGCAGTACTTC,CASSRRGTSYEQYF
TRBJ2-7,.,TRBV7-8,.,TGTGCCAGCAGCTTAGTTGGCCAGATCTCCTACGAGCAGTACTTC,CASSLVGQISYEQYF
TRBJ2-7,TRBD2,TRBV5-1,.,TGCGCCAGCAGCTTGTTAGGGACTAGCGGACCAAAGCAGTACTTC,CASSLLGTSGPKQYF
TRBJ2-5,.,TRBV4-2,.,TGTGCCAGCAGCCAAGAGGGGGTGGCAGGGGCAGAGACCCAGTACTTC,CASSQEGVAGAETQYF
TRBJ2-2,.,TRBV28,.,TGTGCCAGCAGTACCGCAGGTACCAGCACCGGGGAGCTGTTTTTT,CASSTAGTSTGELFF
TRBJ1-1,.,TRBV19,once,TGTGCCAGTAGAAGTAACCAGGGATCCACTGAAGCTTTCTTT,CASRSNQGSTEAFF
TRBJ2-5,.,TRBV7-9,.,TGTGCCAGCAGCTCTCTAGCGCATGAGACCCAGTACTTC,CASSSLAHETQYF
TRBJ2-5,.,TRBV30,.,TGTGCCTGGAGTGTGTCGACAGGAGGAGGAGAGACCCAGTACTTC,CAWSVSTGGGETQYF
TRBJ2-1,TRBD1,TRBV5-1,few,TGCGCCAGCAGCTTGGCCCTGACAGGGGGTGATAATGAGCAGTTCTTC,CASSLALTGGDNEQFF
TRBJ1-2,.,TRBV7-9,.,TGTGCCAGCAGCCCGTATTTGCAAGTACCAGTTAACTATGGCTACACCTTC,CASSPYLQVPVNYGYTF